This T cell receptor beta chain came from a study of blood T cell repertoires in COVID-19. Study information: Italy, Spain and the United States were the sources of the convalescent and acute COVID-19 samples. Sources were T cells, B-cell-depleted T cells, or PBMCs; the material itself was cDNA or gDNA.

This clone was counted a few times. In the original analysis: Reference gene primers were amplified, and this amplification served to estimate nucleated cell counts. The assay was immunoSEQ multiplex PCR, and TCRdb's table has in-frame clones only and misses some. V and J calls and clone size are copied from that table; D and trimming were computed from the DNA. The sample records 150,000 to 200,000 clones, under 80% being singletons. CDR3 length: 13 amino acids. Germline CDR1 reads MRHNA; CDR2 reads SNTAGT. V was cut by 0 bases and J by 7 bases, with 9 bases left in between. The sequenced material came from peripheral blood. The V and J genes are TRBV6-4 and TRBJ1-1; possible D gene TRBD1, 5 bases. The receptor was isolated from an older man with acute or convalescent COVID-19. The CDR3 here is CASSDSPGGEAFF. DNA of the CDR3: TGTGCCAGCAGTGACTCTCCCGGGGGTGAAGCTTTCTTT.